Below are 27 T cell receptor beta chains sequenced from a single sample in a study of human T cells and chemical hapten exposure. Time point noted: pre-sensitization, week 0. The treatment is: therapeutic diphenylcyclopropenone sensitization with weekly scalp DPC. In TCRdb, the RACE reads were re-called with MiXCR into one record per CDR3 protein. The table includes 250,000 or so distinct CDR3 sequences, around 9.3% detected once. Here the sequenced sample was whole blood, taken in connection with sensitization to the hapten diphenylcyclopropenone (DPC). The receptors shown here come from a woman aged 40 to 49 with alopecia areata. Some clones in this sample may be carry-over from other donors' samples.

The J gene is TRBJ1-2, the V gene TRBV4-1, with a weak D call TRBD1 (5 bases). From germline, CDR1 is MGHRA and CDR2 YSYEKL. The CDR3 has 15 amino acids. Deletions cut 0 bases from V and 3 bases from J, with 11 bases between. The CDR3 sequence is CASSQDLARDYGYTF. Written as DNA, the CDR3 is TGCGCCAGCAGCCAAGATCTCGCCAGGGACTATGGCTACACCTTC.

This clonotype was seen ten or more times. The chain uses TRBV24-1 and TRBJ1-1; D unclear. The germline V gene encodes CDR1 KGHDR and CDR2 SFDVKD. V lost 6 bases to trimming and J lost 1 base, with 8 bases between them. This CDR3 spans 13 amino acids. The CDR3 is CATSLAGNTEAFF. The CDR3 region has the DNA TGTGCCACCAGTCTGGCAGGGAACACTGAAGCTTTCTTT.

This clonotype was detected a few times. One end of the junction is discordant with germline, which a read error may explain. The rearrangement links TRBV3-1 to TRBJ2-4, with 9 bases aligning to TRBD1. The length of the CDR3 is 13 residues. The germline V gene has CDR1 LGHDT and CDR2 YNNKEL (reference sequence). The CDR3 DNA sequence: TGTGCCAGCAGCCGACAGGGGGAAAACGTTCAGTACTTC. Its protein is CASSRQGENVQYF.

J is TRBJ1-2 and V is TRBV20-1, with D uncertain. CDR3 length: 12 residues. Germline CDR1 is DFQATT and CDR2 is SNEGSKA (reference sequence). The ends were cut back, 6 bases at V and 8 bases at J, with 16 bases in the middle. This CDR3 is CSAQAEDFGYTF. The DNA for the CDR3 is TGCAGTGCCCAGGCGGAGGATTTCGGCTACACCTTC.

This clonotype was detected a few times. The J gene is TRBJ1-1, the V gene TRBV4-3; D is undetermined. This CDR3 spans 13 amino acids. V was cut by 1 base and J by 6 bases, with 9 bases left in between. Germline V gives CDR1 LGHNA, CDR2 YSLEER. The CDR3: CASSQGELAEAFF. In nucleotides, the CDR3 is TGCGCCAGCAGCCAAGGGGAGTTGGCTGAAGCTTTCTTT.

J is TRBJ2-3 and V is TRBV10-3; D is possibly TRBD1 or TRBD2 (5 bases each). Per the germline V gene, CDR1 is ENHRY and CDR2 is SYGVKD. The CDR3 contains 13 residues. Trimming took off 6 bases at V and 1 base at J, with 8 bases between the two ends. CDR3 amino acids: CAISVGGTDTQYF. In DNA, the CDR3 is TGTGCCATCAGCGTGGGGGGCACAGATACGCAGTATTTT.

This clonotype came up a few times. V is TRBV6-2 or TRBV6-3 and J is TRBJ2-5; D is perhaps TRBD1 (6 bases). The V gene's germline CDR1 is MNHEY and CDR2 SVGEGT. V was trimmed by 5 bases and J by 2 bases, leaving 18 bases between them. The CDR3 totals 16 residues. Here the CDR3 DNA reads TGTGCCAGCAGTCAAGTGACCGGGACACAACAAGAGACCCAGTACTTC. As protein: CASSQVTGTQQETQYF.

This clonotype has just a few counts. The chain's CDR3 is CASSYSMVSIEAFF. DNA for the CDR3: TGTGCCAGCAGTTACTCGATGGTTTCGATTGAAGCTTTCTTT. The chain is built from TRBV6-6 and TRBJ1-1, with no clear D. The CDR3 runs to 14 residues. The germline CDR1 and CDR2 sequences are MNHNY and SVGAGI (reference sequence). Trimming took 0 bases from V and 7 from J, leaving 12 bases between them.

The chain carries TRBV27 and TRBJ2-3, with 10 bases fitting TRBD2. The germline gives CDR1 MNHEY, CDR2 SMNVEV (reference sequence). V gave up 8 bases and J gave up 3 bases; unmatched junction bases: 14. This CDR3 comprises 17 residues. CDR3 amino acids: CASGNSGRPGRTDTQYF. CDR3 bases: TGTGCCAGCGGGAATAGCGGGAGGCCGGGTAGGACAGATACGCAGTATTTT.

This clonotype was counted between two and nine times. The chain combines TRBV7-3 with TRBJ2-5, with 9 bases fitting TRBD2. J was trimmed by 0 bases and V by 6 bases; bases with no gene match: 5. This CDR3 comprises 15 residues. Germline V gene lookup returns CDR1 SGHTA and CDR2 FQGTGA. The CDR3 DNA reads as TGTGCCAGCAGATCCGGGACTAGCTACCAAGAGACCCAGTACTTC. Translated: CASRSGTSYQETQYF.

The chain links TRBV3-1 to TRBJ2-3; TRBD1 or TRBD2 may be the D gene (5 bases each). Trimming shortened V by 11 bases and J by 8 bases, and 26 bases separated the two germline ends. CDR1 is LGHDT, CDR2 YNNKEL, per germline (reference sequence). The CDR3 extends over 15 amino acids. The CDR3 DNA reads TGTGCCTCCAGGTCTAGCAGATTGGCGCAGGGTACGCAGTATTTT. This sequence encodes CASRSSRLAQGTQYF.

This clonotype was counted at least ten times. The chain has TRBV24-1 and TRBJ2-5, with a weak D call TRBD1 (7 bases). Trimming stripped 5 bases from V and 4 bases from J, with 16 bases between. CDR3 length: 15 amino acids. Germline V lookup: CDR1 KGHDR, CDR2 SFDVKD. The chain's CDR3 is CATSVASGGRETQYF. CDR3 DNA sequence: TGTGCCACCAGTGTTGCGTCAGGGGGGCGAGAGACCCAGTACTTC.

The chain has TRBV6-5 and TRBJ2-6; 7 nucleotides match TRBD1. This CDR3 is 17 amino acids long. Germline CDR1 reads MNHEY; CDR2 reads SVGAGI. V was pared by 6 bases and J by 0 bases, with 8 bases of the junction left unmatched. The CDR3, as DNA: TGTGCCAGCAGAAGCGGACAGGTTCCCTCTGGGGCCAACGTCCTGACTTTC. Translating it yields CASRSGQVPSGANVLTF.

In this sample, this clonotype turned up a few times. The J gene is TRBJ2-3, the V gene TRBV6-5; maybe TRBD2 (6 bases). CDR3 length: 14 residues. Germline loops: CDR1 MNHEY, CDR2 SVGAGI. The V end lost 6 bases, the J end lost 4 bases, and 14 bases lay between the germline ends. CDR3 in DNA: TGTGCCAGCAGCCACCGACTAGTCCCAGATACGCAGTATTTT. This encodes CASSHRLVPDTQYF.

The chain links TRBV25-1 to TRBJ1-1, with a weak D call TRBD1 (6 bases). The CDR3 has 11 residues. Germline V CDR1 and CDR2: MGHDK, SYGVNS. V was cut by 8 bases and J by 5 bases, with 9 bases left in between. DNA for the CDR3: TGTGCCAGCCGGGGGCATACTGAAGCTTTCTTT. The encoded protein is CASRGHTEAFF.

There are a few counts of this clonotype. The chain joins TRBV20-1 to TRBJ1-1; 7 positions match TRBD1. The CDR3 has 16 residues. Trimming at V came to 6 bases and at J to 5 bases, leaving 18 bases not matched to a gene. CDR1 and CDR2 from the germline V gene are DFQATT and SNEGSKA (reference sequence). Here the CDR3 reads CSAPAGGDSQLTEAFF. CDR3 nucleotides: TGCAGTGCCCCCGCTGGAGGGGACAGCCAGTTGACTGAAGCTTTCTTT.

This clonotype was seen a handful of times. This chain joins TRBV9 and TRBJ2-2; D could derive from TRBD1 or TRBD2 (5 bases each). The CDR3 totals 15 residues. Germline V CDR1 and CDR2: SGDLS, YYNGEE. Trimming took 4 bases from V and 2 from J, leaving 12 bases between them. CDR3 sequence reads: CASSRGAANTGELFF. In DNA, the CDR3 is TGTGCCAGCAGCCGAGGGGCCGCAAACACCGGGGAGCTGTTTTTT.

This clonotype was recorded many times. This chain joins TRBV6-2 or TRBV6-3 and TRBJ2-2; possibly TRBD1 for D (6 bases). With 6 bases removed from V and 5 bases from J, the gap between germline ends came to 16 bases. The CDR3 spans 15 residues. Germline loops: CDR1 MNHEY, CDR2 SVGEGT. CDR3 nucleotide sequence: TGTGCCAGCAGGATAGACAGGTTAAGGACCGGGGAGCTGTTTTTT. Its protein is CASRIDRLRTGELFF.

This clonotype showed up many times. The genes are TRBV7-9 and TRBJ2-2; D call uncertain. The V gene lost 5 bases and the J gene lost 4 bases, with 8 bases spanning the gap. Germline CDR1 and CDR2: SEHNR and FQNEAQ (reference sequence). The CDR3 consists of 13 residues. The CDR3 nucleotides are TGTGCCAGCAGCCTCCCCGGCACCGGGGAGCTGTTTTTT. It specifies CASSLPGTGELFF.

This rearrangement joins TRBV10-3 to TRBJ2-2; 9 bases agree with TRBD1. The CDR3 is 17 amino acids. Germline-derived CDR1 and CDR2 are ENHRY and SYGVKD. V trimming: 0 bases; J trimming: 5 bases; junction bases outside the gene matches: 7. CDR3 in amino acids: CAISESIGQGLTGELFF. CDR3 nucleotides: TGTGCCATCAGTGAGTCGATAGGACAGGGGCTGACCGGGGAGCTGTTTTTT.

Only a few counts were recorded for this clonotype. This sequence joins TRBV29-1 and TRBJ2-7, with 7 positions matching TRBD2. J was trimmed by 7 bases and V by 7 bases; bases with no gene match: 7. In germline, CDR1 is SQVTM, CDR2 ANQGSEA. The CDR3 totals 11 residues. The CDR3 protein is CSAGGVDEQYF. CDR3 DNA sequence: TGCAGCGCTGGGGGGGTCGATGAGCAGTACTTC.

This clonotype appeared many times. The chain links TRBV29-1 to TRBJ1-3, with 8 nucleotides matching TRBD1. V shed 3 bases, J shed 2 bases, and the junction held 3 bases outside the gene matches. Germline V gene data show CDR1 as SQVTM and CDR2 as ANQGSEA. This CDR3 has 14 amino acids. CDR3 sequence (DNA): TGCAGCGTTGAGGACAGGGAAGCTGGAAACACCATATATTTT. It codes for CSVEDREAGNTIYF.

Here the CDR3 DNA reads TGTGCCAGTAGTTTTCTAGCGGATTACACCTACGAGCAGTACTTC. Encoded protein: CASSFLADYTYEQYF. The V call is TRBV19, the J call TRBJ2-7, with 7 bases lining up with TRBD2. The CDR3 is 15 residues long. With 5 bases clipped from V and 2 bases from J, the junction kept 9 bases outside the gene matches. The germline CDR1 and CDR2 sequences are LNHDA and SQIVND (reference sequence).

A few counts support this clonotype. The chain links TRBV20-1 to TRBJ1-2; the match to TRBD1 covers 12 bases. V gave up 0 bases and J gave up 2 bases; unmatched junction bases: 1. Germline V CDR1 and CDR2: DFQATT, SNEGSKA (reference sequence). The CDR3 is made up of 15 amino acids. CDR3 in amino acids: CSARDGTGGNYGYTF. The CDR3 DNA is TGCAGTGCTAGAGACGGGACAGGGGGCAACTATGGCTACACCTTC.

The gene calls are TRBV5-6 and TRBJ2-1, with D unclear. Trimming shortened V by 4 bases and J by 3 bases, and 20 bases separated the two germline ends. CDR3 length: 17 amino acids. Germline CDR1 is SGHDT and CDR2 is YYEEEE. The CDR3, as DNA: TGTGCCAGCAGCCTCCCCCTGGTCACGCCTCTCTACAATGAGCAGTTCTTC. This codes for CASSLPLVTPLYNEQFF.

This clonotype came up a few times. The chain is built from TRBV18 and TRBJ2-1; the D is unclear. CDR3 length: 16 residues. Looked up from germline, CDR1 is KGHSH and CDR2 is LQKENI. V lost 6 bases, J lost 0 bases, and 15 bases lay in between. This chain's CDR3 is CASSPVRLSSYNEQFF. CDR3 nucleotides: TGTGCCAGCTCTCCGGTTCGTCTGAGCTCCTACAATGAGCAGTTCTTC.

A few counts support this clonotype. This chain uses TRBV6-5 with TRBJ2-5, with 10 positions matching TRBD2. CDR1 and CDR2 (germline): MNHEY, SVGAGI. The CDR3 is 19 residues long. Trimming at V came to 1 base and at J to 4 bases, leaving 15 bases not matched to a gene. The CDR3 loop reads CASSYYRFSGRAVGETQYF. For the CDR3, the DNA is TGTGCCAGCAGTTACTATCGTTTCAGCGGGAGGGCCGTGGGAGAGACCCAGTACTTC.